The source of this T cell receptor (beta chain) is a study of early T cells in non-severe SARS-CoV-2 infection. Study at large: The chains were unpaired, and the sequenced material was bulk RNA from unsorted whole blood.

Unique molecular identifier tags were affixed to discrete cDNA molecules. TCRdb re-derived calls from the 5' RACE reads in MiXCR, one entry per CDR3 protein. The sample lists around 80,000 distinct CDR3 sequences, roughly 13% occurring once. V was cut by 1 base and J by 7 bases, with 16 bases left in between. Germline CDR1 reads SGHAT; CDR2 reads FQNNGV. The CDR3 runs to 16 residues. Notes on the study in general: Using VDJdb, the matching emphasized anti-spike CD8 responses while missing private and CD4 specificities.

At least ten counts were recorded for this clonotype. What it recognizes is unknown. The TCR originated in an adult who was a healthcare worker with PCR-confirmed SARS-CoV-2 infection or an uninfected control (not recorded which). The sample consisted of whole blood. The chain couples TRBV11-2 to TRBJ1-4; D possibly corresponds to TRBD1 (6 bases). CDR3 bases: TGTGCCAGCAGCTTAGGAGAGGCAGGGGTACTTGAAAAACTGTTTTTT. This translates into CASSLGEAGVLEKLFF.